A selection of T cell receptor beta chains follows, all from one sample in a study of CD8+ T cells in alopecia areata. Here immunoSEQ multiplex PCR was the method, and the copy in TCRdb shows in-frame clones only, minus some. Of a few hundred thousand clones listed, about two fifths were seen once; the top ten hold 0.48%. Here the sequenced sample was CD4+ T cells sorted from blood, taken at roughly week 30, from a patient treated with tofacitinib. The receptors here all came from a human donor with alopecia areata. Each CDR3 is given with its conserved first and last residue. Fields, in order: V gene, J gene, D gene, clone size, CDR3 protein, CDR3 DNA. A D gene is named only where the DNA matches it firmly. Rows give clone size only sometimes, using once, few, many, or a class for an expanded clone.

TRBV14,TRBJ1-4,TRBD1,few,CASSQVAGGGQKLFF,TGTGCCAGCAGCCAAGTAGCAGGGGGCGGACAAAAACTGTTTTTT
TRBV2,TRBJ1-5,TRBD1,.,CASRPQGWAQPQHF,TGTGCCAGCAGACCACAGGGGTGGGCGCAGCCCCAGCATTTT
TRBV30,TRBJ2-3,.,.,CAWNTDTQYF,TGTGCCTGGAACACAGATACGCAGTATTTT
TRBV2,TRBJ2-2,TRBD2,.,CASSPSGAPTGELFF,TGTGCCAGCAGCCCAAGCGGGGCGCCAACCGGGGAGCTGTTTTTT
TRBV7-3,TRBJ2-2,.,few,CASSWGPDGELFF,TGTGCCAGCAGCTGGGGCCCCGACGGGGAGCTGTTTTTT
TRBV2,TRBJ2-7,.,.,CASSELTSALPHEQYF,TGTGCCAGCAGTGAACTCACTAGTGCCCTTCCCCACGAGCAGTACTTC
TRBV30,TRBJ1-2,.,few,CAWISLRGYGYTF,TGTGCCTGGATCTCACTGCGTGGCTATGGCTACACCTTC
TRBV6-1,TRBJ1-5,TRBD1,few,CASSDLTGWYQPQHF,TGTGCCAGCAGTGATCTGACAGGGTGGTATCAGCCCCAGCATTTT
TRBV5-6,TRBJ2-2,TRBD1,.,CASSFQGARGTGELFF,TGTGCCAGCAGCTTCCAGGGGGCGCGTGGCACCGGGGAGCTGTTTTTT
TRBV27,TRBJ1-5,.,few,CASRIEGGVNQPQHF,TGTGCCAGCCGCATTGAGGGAGGTGTCAATCAGCCCCAGCATTTT
TRBV30,TRBJ2-2,TRBD1,.,CAWRQGAVGELFF,TGTGCCTGGAGGCAGGGGGCGGTCGGGGAGCTGTTTTTT
TRBV9,TRBJ2-5,.,.,CASSVLGGGETQYF,TGTGCCAGCAGCGTACTAGGCGGGGGCGAGACCCAGTACTTC
TRBV2,TRBJ2-1,TRBD2,.,CASRTGTSGYNEQFF,TGTGCCAGCAGGACCGGGACTAGCGGTTACAATGAGCAGTTCTTC
TRBV7-3,TRBJ1-5,.,.,CASSVQQGQPQHF,TGTGCCAGCAGCGTACAACAGGGACAGCCCCAGCATTTT
TRBV29-1,TRBJ1-1,.,.,CSVAPRVRYTEAFF,TGCAGCGTTGCACCGAGGGTGAGGTATACTGAAGCTTTCTTT
TRBV9,TRBJ2-4,.,few,CASSSRTGENIQYF,TGTGCCAGCAGCTCACGGACCGGGGAAAACATTCAGTACTTC
TRBV9,TRBJ2-3,.,few,CASSVVVGDTQYF,TGTGCCAGCAGCGTAGTCGTCGGAGATACGCAGTATTTT
TRBV5-1,TRBJ1-4,.,.,CASSLDGTITEKLFF,TGCGCCAGCAGCTTGGACGGGACAATCACAGAAAAACTGTTTTTT
TRBV5-5,TRBJ2-7,.,few,CASRPPISQSSYEQYF,TGTGCCAGCAGGCCACCAATTTCACAGAGCTCCTACGAGCAGTACTTC
TRBV7-9,TRBJ2-5,.,.,CASSLLGSFQETQYF,TGTGCCAGCAGCTTATTAGGGTCTTTCCAAGAGACCCAGTACTTC
TRBV7-9,TRBJ2-1,.,.,CASSLDNEQFF,TGTGCCAGCAGCCTTGACAATGAGCAGTTCTTC
TRBV7-9,TRBJ2-1,.,few,CASLQGGLHNEQFF,TGTGCCAGCCTCCAGGGAGGACTTCACAATGAGCAGTTCTTC
TRBV7-9,TRBJ1-4,TRBD1,.,CASSPGTDNEKLFF,TGTGCCAGCAGCCCCGGGACAGATAATGAAAAACTGTTTTTT
TRBV13,TRBJ2-1,.,.,CASSPLGTGNEQFF,TGTGCCAGCAGCCCCCTGGGAACGGGCAATGAGCAGTTCTTC
TRBV7-3,TRBJ2-1,.,.,CASSLYYRPDEQFF,TGTGCCAGCAGCTTATATTACAGACCCGATGAGCAGTTCTTC
TRBV9,TRBJ1-3,.,few,CASSAGGSSGNTIYF,TGTGCCAGCAGCGCCGGGGGCAGCTCTGGAAACACCATATATTTT
TRBV4-2,TRBJ1-2,TRBD1,.,CASSPTEGQNYGYTF,TGTGCCAGCAGCCCAACCGAGGGACAGAACTATGGCTACACCTTC
TRBV4-1,TRBJ1-1,.,.,CASSPWVINTEAFF,TGCGCCAGCAGCCCATGGGTCATCAACACTGAAGCTTTCTTT
TRBV30,TRBJ2-3,TRBD2,.,CAWSGGTSLALSTDTQYF,TGTGCCTGGAGTGGGGGGACTAGCCTGGCCCTAAGCACAGATACGCAGTATTTT
TRBV30,TRBJ1-1,TRBD1,few,CAWSGTGGYTEAFF,TGTGCCTGGAGCGGGACAGGGGGGTACACTGAAGCTTTCTTT
TRBV7-2,TRBJ2-7,TRBD2,.,CASSPGGGSSYEQYF,TGTGCCAGCAGCCCCGGGGGGGGATCCTCCTACGAGCAGTACTTC
TRBV5-1,TRBJ1-6,TRBD1,.,CASSVTGERSPLHF,TGCGCCAGCAGCGTGACAGGGGAGCGATCACCCCTCCACTTT
TRBV9,TRBJ1-1,.,.,CASSVGVGDTEAFF,TGTGCCAGCAGCGTAGGGGTAGGGGACACTGAAGCTTTCTTT
TRBV27,TRBJ1-3,.,many,CASRQGRDSGNTIYF,TGTGCCAGCAGGCAGGGACGAGACTCTGGAAACACCATATATTTT
TRBV5-6,TRBJ1-1,.,.,CASSLYGITEAFF,TGTGCCAGCAGCTTGTACGGTATCACTGAAGCTTTCTTT
TRBV2,TRBJ2-1,.,.,CASSERETEGNEQFF,TGTGCCAGCAGTGAACGGGAGACGGAGGGGAATGAGCAGTTCTTC
TRBV5-1,TRBJ1-2,.,.,CASSFVQGGPNYGYTF,TGCGCCAGCAGTTTCGTACAGGGTGGCCCTAACTATGGCTACACCTTC
TRBV2,TRBJ2-2,TRBD2,.,CASTGLAVTTGELFF,TGTGCCAGCACGGGACTAGCGGTGACTACCGGGGAGCTGTTTTTT
TRBV29-1,TRBJ1-1,.,.,CSVSRGGNTEAFF,TGCAGCGTGTCTCGCGGGGGGAACACTGAAGCTTTCTTT
TRBV5-1,TRBJ2-1,.,.,CASSLERPSYNEQFF,TGCGCCAGCAGCTTGGAGCGACCCTCCTACAATGAGCAGTTCTTC
TRBV10-3,TRBJ2-7,TRBD1,few,CAIRTGLKQYF,TGTGCCATCAGGACAGGGTTAAAGCAGTACTTC
TRBV5-1,TRBJ2-5,TRBD1,.,CASSEGQGMETQYF,TGCGCCAGCAGCGAGGGACAGGGGATGGAGACCCAGTACTTC
TRBV27,TRBJ2-7,TRBD1,.,CASSSGTDSPYEQYF,TGTGCCAGCAGTTCCGGGACAGACAGCCCCTACGAGCAGTACTTC
TRBV11-2,TRBJ2-3,.,many,CASSLAGVPTDTQYF,TGTGCCAGCAGCTTAGCAGGGGTGCCCACAGATACGCAGTATTTT
TRBV25-1,TRBJ2-7,.,.,CASSHSRAGDYEQYF,TGTGCCAGCAGTCACTCACGGGCAGGGGACTACGAGCAGTACTTC
TRBV29-1,TRBJ1-2,.,few,CSNLTVYGYTF,TGCAGCAACCTTACAGTCTATGGCTACACCTTC
TRBV5-5,TRBJ2-6,TRBD1,.,CASSPATGTSGANVLTF,TGTGCCAGCAGCCCCGCGACAGGGACCTCTGGGGCCAACGTCCTGACTTTC
TRBV29-1,TRBJ1-2,.,.,CSSAGRRDFANYGYTF,TGCAGCTCCGCGGGCAGGAGAGACTTTGCTAACTATGGCTACACCTTC
TRBV5-1,TRBJ1-2,.,once,CASSFTDHYGYTF,TGCGCCAGCAGCTTCACAGACCACTATGGCTACACCTTC
TRBV11-2,TRBJ1-1,.,.,CASSRWTKNTEAFF,TGTGCCAGCAGCCGATGGACCAAGAACACTGAAGCTTTCTTT
TRBV6-6,TRBJ2-1,.,.,CASSTMAIDNEQFF,TGTGCCAGCTCGACTATGGCTATCGACAATGAGCAGTTCTTC
TRBV5-1,TRBJ2-5,.,.,CASSLGSQETQYF,TGCGCCAGCAGCTTGGGGAGTCAAGAGACCCAGTACTTC
TRBV7-3,TRBJ2-2,TRBD1,.,CASSLTGQGSQAGELFF,TGTGCCAGCAGCTTAACCGGACAGGGGAGTCAGGCCGGGGAGCTGTTTTTT
TRBV4-1,TRBJ2-7,.,.,CASRSETGLNSYEQYF,TGCGCCAGCAGGTCCGAGACAGGTCTTAACTCCTACGAGCAGTACTTC
TRBV7-8,TRBJ2-5,.,once,CASSLTKQETQYF,TGTGCCAGCAGCCTGACAAAGCAAGAGACCCAGTACTTC
TRBV30,TRBJ2-5,TRBD2,.,CAWRGRELETQYF,TGTGCCTGGCGCGGGAGGGAGCTGGAGACCCAGTACTTC
TRBV6-5,TRBJ2-2,.,.,CASRVRGFTGELFF,TGTGCCAGCCGGGTTCGAGGGTTCACCGGGGAGCTGTTTTTT